The present T cell receptor beta chain was sequenced within a study of blood T cells in healthy people across ages. Study outcomes and limitations: Older individuals had lower TCR beta diversity per million T cells (the decline was roughly linear).

This clonotype has just a few counts. As yet, its antigen is unknown. The use of a sample-barcoded 5' primer and a J-beta primer mix characterized a second PCR of roughly 7 to 12 cycles. In TCRdb, the 5' RACE reads were re-called with MiXCR into one record per CDR3 protein. The sample shows about a million distinct CDR3 sequences, roughly 48% of them seen only once. V lost 0 bases, J lost 12 bases, and 12 bases lay in between. Germline lookup yields CDR1 SGDLS and CDR2 YYNGEE. This CDR3 is built from 13 residues. This chain uses TRBV9 with TRBJ1-4; D is possibly TRBD1 (6 bases). The sequence was collected from a man aged 25 to 40 in good health. The sequenced material came from blood. CDR3 DNA: TGTGCCAGCAGCGTAGCGCCAGGGGACCAACTGTTTTTT. It yields the protein CASSVAPGDQLFF.